The 6 T cell receptor beta chains presented below share a single source sample, sequenced in a study of blood T cell repertoires in COVID-19 (dated by TCRdb to the early 2020s). Library preparation was by the immunoSEQ multiplex PCR assay. The table comes from immuneACCESS by way of TCRdb, which keeps in-frame sequences with V and J called. Part of the clones is missing from these tables; in studies checked, under half for an unresolved V gene and the rest for unknown reasons. The table for this sample lists some 87,000 clones; 60% to 85% of them were counted only once. The biggest ten clones account for approximately 8.7% of the sample. Specimen: peripheral blood. These receptors came from a man aged 50-60 years who had recovered from COVID-19.

The chain combines TRBV18 with TRBJ2-1; 12 bases agree with TRBD2. Germline V gene lookup returns CDR1 KGHSH and CDR2 LQKENI. V shed 5 bases, J shed 8 bases, and the junction held 7 bases outside the gene matches. CDR3 size: 15 residues. The CDR3 sequence: CASSGLAGGSDEQFF. The CDR3 DNA is TGTGCCAGCTCAGGCCTAGCGGGAGGGTCGGATGAGCAGTTCTTC.

The chain uses TRBV2 and TRBJ1-5; D perhaps matches TRBD1 (6 bases). This CDR3 has 15 amino acids. V lost 3 bases and J lost 4, with 13 bases in between. Per the germline V gene, CDR1 is SNHLY and CDR2 is FYNNEI. The DNA of the CDR3 is TGTGCCAGCAGTGAGGGTAGGGGGATTAATCAGCCCCAGCATTTT. Amino acids: CASSEGRGINQPQHF. The whole variable domain, remainder taken from reference TRBV2 and TRBJ1-5, is EPEVTQTPSHQVTQMGQEVILRCVPISNHLYFYWYRQILGQKVEFLVSFYNNEISEKSEIFDDQFSVERPDGSNFTLKIRSTKLEDSAMYFCASSEGRGINQPQHFGDGTRLSIL.

J is TRBJ1-1 and V is TRBV18; D gene uncertain. The CDR3 length is 14 residues. The germline V gene has CDR1 KGHSH and CDR2 LQKENI. Trimming stripped 4 bases from V and 1 base from J, with 10 bases between. DNA of the CDR3: TGTGCCAGCTCACTCAACGGGGAGAACACTGAAGCTTTCTTT. It translates to CASSLNGENTEAFF.

The chain couples TRBV5-1 to TRBJ1-1, with D tentatively TRBD1 (5 bases). This CDR3 spans 13 amino acids. Looked up from germline, CDR1 is SGHRS and CDR2 is YFSETQ. V was trimmed by 0 bases and J by 8 bases, leaving 11 bases between them. The CDR3 bases are TGCGCCAGCAGCTTGGAGGGACGGGGGGAAGCTTTCTTT. Translation: CASSLEGRGEAFF.

This clone was seen just once. This chain joins TRBV5-1 and TRBJ2-7; 11 positions match TRBD2. Germline CDR1 is SGHRS and CDR2 is YFSETQ. Trimming took 6 bases from V and 5 from J; bases not matched to a gene: 10. The CDR3 consists of 15 residues. The CDR3 bases are TGCGCCAGCACCACAACTAGCGGGAGTGTCCACGAGCAGTACTTC. This gives the protein CASTTTSGSVHEQYF.

The table lists this clone with a count of one. V gene TRBV7-6 combines with J gene TRBJ2-3; 12 bases align to TRBD2. The CDR3 length is 15 residues. After removal of 8 bases from V and 2 bases from J, the junction contained 5 bases not matched to a gene. From germline, CDR1 is SGHVS and CDR2 FNYEAQ. This chain's CDR3 is CASSTSGRTTDTQYF. CDR3 nucleotides: TGTGCCAGCTCGACTAGCGGGAGAACCACAGATACGCAGTATTTT.